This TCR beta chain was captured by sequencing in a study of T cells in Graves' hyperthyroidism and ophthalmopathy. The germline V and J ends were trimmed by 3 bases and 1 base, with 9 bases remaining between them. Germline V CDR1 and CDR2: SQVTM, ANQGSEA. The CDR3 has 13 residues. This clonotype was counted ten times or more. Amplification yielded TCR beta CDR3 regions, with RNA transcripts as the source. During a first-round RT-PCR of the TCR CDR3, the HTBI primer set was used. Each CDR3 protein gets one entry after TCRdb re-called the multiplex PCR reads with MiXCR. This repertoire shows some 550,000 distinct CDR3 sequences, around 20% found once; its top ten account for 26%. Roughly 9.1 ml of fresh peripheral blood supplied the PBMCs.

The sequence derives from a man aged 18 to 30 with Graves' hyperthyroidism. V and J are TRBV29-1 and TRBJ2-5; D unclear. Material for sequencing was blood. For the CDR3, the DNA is TGCAGCGTTGACCTGGGGATCCAAGAGACCCAGTACTTC. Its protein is CSVDLGIQETQYF. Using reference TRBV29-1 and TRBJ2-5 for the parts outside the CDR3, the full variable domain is SAVISQKPSRDICQRGTSLTIQCQVDSQVTMMFWYRQQPGQSLTLIATANQGSEATYESGFVIDKFPISRPNLTFSTLTVSNMSPEDSSIYLCSVDLGIQETQYFGPGTRLLVL.